These T cell receptor beta chains were read from a single sample in a study of naive and memory T cell subsets. MiXCR, run by TCRdb on the 5' RACE reads, gives a single entry per CDR3 protein. This sample has around 30,000 distinct CDR3 sequences; roughly 17% occur once, and the top ten carry about 2.4%. Source of these receptors: a female donor in good health. Each CDR3 is given with its conserved first and last residue. The D gene is left open where the match is weak. Size values are once, few and many counts, or a class for expanded clones, and some rows have none.

clone_size j_call d_call v_call cdr3_nt cdr3_aa
many TRBJ2-5 TRBD2 TRBV20-1 TGCAGTGCTGGAGTGTCCGGGGGGGTAAAGACCCAGTACTTC CSAGVSGGVKTQYF
NA TRBJ1-1 NA TRBV6-5 TGTGCCAGCAGGGCTCACTCCGTCGGGGAGTGGAGCCCAGCTTTCTTT CASRAHSVGEWSPAFF
few TRBJ2-7 NA TRBV6-2/TRBV6-3 TGTGCCAGCAGTTACTCCCGACAGGAAGACTACGAGCAGTACTTC CASSYSRQEDYEQYF
NA TRBJ2-1 TRBD2 TRBV5-5 TGTGCCAGCAGTTGGGGGAGGGTAGATGAGCAGTTCTTC CASSWGRVDEQFF
few TRBJ2-2 NA TRBV29-1 TGCAGCGTTGGAAAACAGGGAGGTCTCACCGGGGAGCTGTTTTTT CSVGKQGGLTGELFF
NA TRBJ1-2 TRBD1 TRBV29-1 TGCAGCGTTCGTGGGGTTGGGGACAGGAAATCGGGAGGCTACACCTTC CSVRGVGDRKSGGYTF
many TRBJ2-1 NA TRBV6-5 TGTGCCAGCAGTTACTCCCCTTCCGCGGCCTACAATGAGCAGTTCTTC CASSYSPSAAYNEQFF
many TRBJ1-5 NA TRBV6-1 TGTGCCAGCAGTGAAATGGTGGGTCAGCCCCAGCATTTT CASSEMVGQPQHF
many TRBJ1-6 NA TRBV5-1 TGCGCCAGCAGGGAGCGGGAAGTTAATTCACCCCTCCACTTT CASREREVNSPLHF
many TRBJ2-3 NA TRBV20-1 TGCAGTGCTAGAGATATGGGATTCTCAGATACGCAGTATTTT CSARDMGFSDTQYF
few TRBJ1-2 NA TRBV6-1 TGTGCCAGCAGTGAATTAGGGCTCTATGGCTACACCTTC CASSELGLYGYTF
NA TRBJ1-1 NA TRBV7-9 TGTGCCAGCAGTTCTCACAGGACAGCTTTCTTT CASSSHRTAFF
many TRBJ1-1 NA TRBV10-1 TGCGCCAGCAGTCCCCTGGGGAGGGGCACTGAAGCTTTCTTT CASSPLGRGTEAFF
NA TRBJ2-3 TRBD2 TRBV11-2 TGTGCCAGCAGCTTTCCGACTAGCGGGGGGAGCACAGATACGCAGTATTTT CASSFPTSGGSTDTQYF
many TRBJ2-5 TRBD2 TRBV7-8 TGTGCCAGCAGCTTCGGACTAGCGGGGAGTTGGGGCCAAGAGACCCAGTACTTC CASSFGLAGSWGQETQYF
NA TRBJ1-6 TRBD1 TRBV7-3 TGTGCCAGCAGCCCAGGGACAGCTAATTCACCCCTCCACTTT CASSPGTANSPLHF
medium-sized TRBJ1-2 TRBD1 TRBV19 TGTGCCAGCCATTACGGGACAGGGTGGTATGGCTACACCTTC CASHYGTGWYGYTF
few TRBJ2-4 NA TRBV4-1 TGCGCCAGCAGCCAAGATAGTGGCAGGGTCGGAGGCATTCAGTACTTC CASSQDSGRVGGIQYF
NA TRBJ2-1 NA TRBV6-5 TGTGCCAGCAGTCCTCTACAGGGTTTCAATGAGCAGTTCTTC CASSPLQGFNEQFF
many TRBJ1-2 NA TRBV29-1 TGCAGCGTTCTGGGGCAGAACACCTATGGCTACACCTTC CSVLGQNTYGYTF
many TRBJ2-3 TRBD2 TRBV20-1 TGCAGTGCTAGAGCTAGCGGGATCAGATATACGCAGTATTTT CSARASGIRYTQYF
many TRBJ2-5 NA TRBV18 TGTGCCAGCTCACCATTGGACGCAGAGACCCAGTACTTC CASSPLDAETQYF
NA TRBJ2-3 TRBD2 TRBV20-1 TGCAGTGCTAGAGATACAAGCGGGGGAGAAACAGATACGCAGTATTTT CSARDTSGGETDTQYF
NA TRBJ2-7 NA TRBV15 TGTGCCACCAGCAGAGATGGCAGGATTTACTACGAGCAGTACTTC CATSRDGRIYYEQYF
many TRBJ2-3 TRBD2 TRBV12-3/TRBV12-4 TGTGCCAGCAGTTTAGCCGGGACTAGCGTCTTTTTT CASSLAGTSVFF
NA TRBJ2-5 TRBD2 TRBV10-3 TGTGCCATCAGTGATCTGGCTAGCGGGGACCAAGAGACCCAGTACTTC CAISDLASGDQETQYF
NA TRBJ2-7 NA TRBV12-3/TRBV12-4 TGTGCCAGCAGTCCACGCTCCCCGACGAGCTCCTACGAGCAGTACTTC CASSPRSPTSSYEQYF
many TRBJ2-1 NA TRBV20-1 TGCAGTGCTAGTAAAGACGGGGGCTCCTACAATGAGCAGTTCTTC CSASKDGGSYNEQFF
NA TRBJ2-3 TRBD2 TRBV20-1 TGCAGTGCTAGTAGCGGGGGGGCCACCACAGATACGCAGTATTTT CSASSGGATTDTQYF
many TRBJ1-1 NA TRBV6-5 TGTGCCAGCAGCCGAGACAGGATCGAAGCTTTCTTT CASSRDRIEAFF
NA TRBJ2-5 TRBD1 TRBV12-3/TRBV12-4 TGTGCCAGCAGTCCGGACAGGGTAGGGACCCAGTACTTC CASSPDRVGTQYF
NA TRBJ2-2 NA TRBV4-2 TGTGCCAGCAGCCAACTCGGGACTACCGGGGAGCTGTTTTTT CASSQLGTTGELFF
many TRBJ2-1 NA TRBV29-1 TGCAGCGTTGACAAGAGCTCCTACAATGAGCAGTTCTTC CSVDKSSYNEQFF
many TRBJ2-6 NA TRBV6-1 TGTGCCAGCAGGCCAAGACAGGTATCCACTGGGGCCAACGTCCTGACTTTC CASRPRQVSTGANVLTF
NA TRBJ1-1 NA TRBV7-2 TGTGCCAGCAGCTTAGACGCCCGACGGACCACTGAAGCTTTCTTT CASSLDARRTTEAFF
NA TRBJ2-3 NA TRBV6-1 TGTGCCAGCAGTGAAGCGTGGGGAGACGCGACAGATACGCAGTATTTT CASSEAWGDATDTQYF